The 23 T cell receptor beta chains in this list originate from one sample, sequenced in a study of T cell responses to AZD1222 COVID-19 vaccine. Profiling relied on immunoSEQ multiplex PCR, and the TCRdb table lists in-frame clones only, not all of them. The repertoire consists of more than 95,000 clones, with about nine tenths occurring once and the leading ten covering around 3.3%. The source was peripheral blood, collected 28 days after the second dose of the MenACWY control vaccine. Receptor source: an adult who received the MenACWY meningococcal vaccine as a control.

The chain carries TRBV10-3 and TRBJ2-7, with no clear D. This CDR3 has 14 residues. V dropped 6 bases and J dropped 1 base, with 13 bases sitting between them. Germline CDR1 and CDR2: ENHRY and SYGVKD. For the CDR3, the DNA is TGTGCCATCAGGACCAACGACGGTTCCTACGAGCAGTACTTC. Amino acids: CAIRTNDGSYEQYF.

This rearrangement joins TRBV3-1 (or the pseudogene TRBV3-2) to TRBJ1-5; D is undetermined. CDR1 is LGHDT and CDR2 is YNNKEL in the germline V gene (reference sequence). V was clipped by 5 bases and J by 4 bases, with 12 bases between them. The length of the CDR3 is 14 residues. CDR3 DNA: TGTGCCAGCAGCAGTGGACGGTCGAATCAGCCCCAGCATTTT. This encodes CASSSGRSNQPQHF.

This rearrangement joins TRBV7-2 to TRBJ2-7; D remains unclear. The CDR3 extends over 13 amino acids. V was cut by 5 bases and J by 4 bases, with 12 bases left in between. The germline V gene has CDR1 SGHTA and CDR2 FQGNSA. DNA of the CDR3: TGTGCCAGCAGCGCCTCGGTGAGGTACGAGCAGTACTTC. This gives the protein CASSASVRYEQYF.

This clone appeared a few times. The chain carries TRBV29-1 and TRBJ1-4; perhaps TRBD1 as D (5 bases). This CDR3 contains 15 residues. V lost 8 bases and J 2 bases, leaving 18 bases between the germline ends. Germline CDR1 is SQVTM and CDR2 is ANQGSEA. CDR3 residues: CSISGGAGTNEKLFF. The CDR3 nucleotides read TGCAGCATATCCGGAGGGGCAGGGACTAATGAAAAACTGTTTTTT.

The chain joins TRBV5-6 to TRBJ2-1; the D gene is possibly TRBD1 (6 bases). V was shortened by 4 bases and J by 0 bases, with 11 bases between the two germline ends. There are 15 residues in the CDR3. Germline assignment: CDR1 SGHDT and CDR2 YYEEEE. The CDR3 reads CASSQDRISYNEQFF. In DNA, the CDR3 is TGTGCCAGCAGCCAGGACAGAATCTCCTACAATGAGCAGTTCTTC.

The rearrangement uses TRBV7-2 and TRBJ2-1; 9 nucleotides align to TRBD2. V dropped 2 bases and J dropped 5; count of bases not matched to a gene: 4. This CDR3 contains 15 residues. Looked up from germline, CDR1 is SGHTA and CDR2 is FQGNSA. Here the CDR3 DNA reads TGTGCCAGCAGCTTAAGATTAGCGGGGGACAATGAGCAGTTCTTC. This codes for CASSLRLAGDNEQFF.

The rearrangement links TRBV24-1 to TRBJ2-7; 8 nucleotides line up with TRBD1. Unmatched junction bases numbered 9, after V lost 6 bases and J lost 3 bases. CDR1 is KGHDR, CDR2 SFDVKD, per germline. The CDR3 is made up of 15 amino acids. CDR3 sequence reads: CATSTVSGGLYEQYF. CDR3 nucleotides: TGTGCCACCAGTACCGTCTCAGGGGGCCTCTACGAGCAGTACTTC.

This chain connects TRBV19 to TRBJ1-6, with D hard to call. The ends were cut back, 10 bases at V and 0 bases at J, with 13 bases in the middle. Looked up from germline, CDR1 is LNHDA and CDR2 is SQIVND (reference sequence). This CDR3 has 15 amino acids. The CDR3 loop reads CATSSPSSYNSPLHF. CDR3 DNA sequence: TGTGCCACCTCAAGTCCGAGCTCCTATAATTCACCCCTCCACTTT.

The chain carries TRBV4-3 and TRBJ2-5; the D is unclear. The CDR3 runs to 13 residues. Trimming shortened V by 2 bases and J by 2 bases, and 6 bases separated the two germline ends. The V gene's germline CDR1 is LGHNA and CDR2 YSLEER. In nucleotides, the CDR3 is TGCGCCAGCAGCCAATACAGACAAGAGACCCAGTACTTC. It encodes CASSQYRQETQYF.

The V gene is TRBV12-3 or TRBV12-4, the J gene TRBJ2-5; tentative D call: TRBD1 (6 bases). The V end lost 4 bases, the J end lost 0 bases, and 6 bases lay between the germline ends. CDR3 length: 13 amino acids. In nucleotides, the CDR3 is TGTGCCAGCAGTTGGGACAACCAAGAGACCCAGTACTTC. It encodes CASSWDNQETQYF.

The chain links TRBV6-5 to TRBJ1-4, with D perhaps matching TRBD1 (6 bases). V was shortened by 5 bases and J by 2 bases, with 12 bases between the two germline ends. Germline CDR1 and CDR2: MNHEY and SVGAGI. The CDR3 covers 15 residues. The CDR3: CASSQWGLTNEKLFF. The CDR3 coding sequence is TGTGCCAGCAGTCAATGGGGGCTTACTAATGAAAAACTGTTTTTT.

This chain connects TRBV7-2 to TRBJ2-1; tentatively, D is TRBD2 (6 bases). Germline V gene lookup returns CDR1 SGHTA and CDR2 FQGNSA. The CDR3 is 15 amino acids. The V end was cut by 1 base, the J end by 7 bases, with 14 bases between. The CDR3 DNA reads TGTGCCAGCAGCTTAGAAGCGACTAGTTATAATGAGCAGTTCTTC. Amino acids: CASSLEATSYNEQFF.

This chain joins TRBV4-2 and TRBJ1-4, with D hard to call. Looked up from germline, CDR1 is LGHNA and CDR2 is YNFKEQ. Trimming took off 1 base at V and 0 bases at J, with 9 bases between the two ends. This CDR3 is 16 amino acids long. CDR3 DNA sequence: TGTGCCAGCAGCCAAGTGGACCGTGCAACTAATGAAAAACTGTTTTTT. Amino acid sequence: CASSQVDRATNEKLFF.

The rearrangement uses TRBV9 and TRBJ2-1; weak D call: TRBD1 (6 bases). Between the trimmed V and J ends, which lost 3 bases and 7 bases, there was a span of 20 bases. The CDR3 runs to 16 residues. Germline V gene sequence: CDR1 SGDLS, CDR2 YYNGEE. Here the CDR3 DNA reads TGTGCCAGCAGCGCCTTACTAGTAGCAGGGGTAAATGAGCAGTTCTTC. Protein product: CASSALLVAGVNEQFF.

The chain carries TRBV7-9 and TRBJ2-7, with unresolved D. Trimming removed 1 base from V and 0 bases from J, with 4 bases in between. CDR3 size: 13 residues. The V gene's germline CDR1 is SEHNR and CDR2 FQNEAQ (reference sequence). In DNA form, the CDR3 reads TGTGCCAGCAGCTTAGGCGCCTCCTACGAGCAGTACTTC. Translation gives CASSLGASYEQYF. Looking up the rest from reference TRBV7-9 and TRBJ2-7 gives the full variable domain: DTGVSQNPRHKITKRGQNVTFRCDPISEHNRLYWYRQTLGQGPEFLTYFQNEAQLEKSRLLSDRFSAERPKGSFSTLEIQRTEQGDSAMYLCASSLGASYEQYFGPGTRLTVT.

This sequence joins TRBV5-1 and TRBJ1-2; D not certain. CDR3 length equals 14 residues. The V end lost 0 bases, the J end lost 7 bases, and 13 bases lay between the germline ends. Germline V gives CDR1 SGHRS, CDR2 YFSETQ. The CDR3 spells CASSLEGPLSGYTF. CDR3 DNA sequence: TGCGCCAGCAGCTTGGAAGGGCCTCTTAGTGGCTACACCTTC. Based on the CDR3 plus reference TRBV5-1 and TRBJ1-2, the full variable domain is KAGVTQTPRYLIKTRGQQVTLSCSPISGHRSVSWYQQTPGQGLQFLFEYFSETQRNKGNFPGRFSGRQFSNSRSEMNVSTLELGDSALYLCASSLEGPLSGYTFGSGTRLTVV.

The V and J genes are TRBV5-4 and TRBJ1-2, with 9 nucleotides matching TRBD1. The CDR3 sequence is 16 residues long. The germline V gene encodes CDR1 SGHNT and CDR2 YYREEE (reference sequence). After removal of 4 bases from V and 3 bases from J, the junction contained 10 bases not matched to a gene. In nucleotides, the CDR3 is TGTGCCAGCAGCATCGGGACAGGGACTCCCCACTATGGCTACACCTTC. As protein: CASSIGTGTPHYGYTF.

V and J are TRBV3-1 (or the pseudogene TRBV3-2) and TRBJ1-2; no clear D gene. Germline V lookup: CDR1 LGHDT, CDR2 YNNKEL (reference sequence). The V gene lost 0 bases and the J gene lost 5 bases, with 4 bases spanning the gap. There are 12 residues in the CDR3. The CDR3 protein is CASSQDTYGYTF. The CDR3 region has the DNA TGTGCCAGCAGCCAAGATACATATGGCTACACCTTC.

The chain recombines TRBV7-2 with TRBJ2-7; tentatively, D is TRBD1 (5 bases). The CDR3 loop spans 14 amino acids. Trimming removed 5 bases from V and 2 bases from J, with 13 bases in between. Germline V gene lookup returns CDR1 SGHTA and CDR2 FQGNSA. CDR3 DNA: TGTGCCAGCAGCCAACAGGTACCCCCCTACGAGCAGTACTTC. Amino acids: CASSQQVPPYEQYF.

The chain employs TRBV10-2 and TRBJ2-7, with 8 positions matching TRBD1. Germline CDR1 reads WSHSY; CDR2 reads SAAADI. V lost 7 bases, J lost 5 bases, and 10 bases stayed unmatched. This CDR3 is built from 14 residues. CDR3 protein: CASKKHDRGNEQYF. The CDR3 coding sequence is TGCGCCAGCAAAAAGCATGACAGGGGCAACGAGCAGTACTTC.

The chain employs TRBV2 and TRBJ2-2; D uncertain. Germline V gene lookup returns CDR1 SNHLY and CDR2 FYNNEI. Trimming left V 4 bases short and J 2 bases short, with 11 bases between. This CDR3 is 15 amino acids long. CDR3: CASSAGSTNTGELFF. The CDR3 region has the DNA TGTGCCAGCAGTGCCGGGTCGACCAACACCGGGGAGCTGTTTTTT.

The genes are TRBV29-1 and TRBJ2-7, with TRBD2 as a possible D gene (6 bases). Trimming cost V 8 bases and J 5 bases, with 13 bases left between them. Per germline, CDR1 SQVTM and CDR2 ANQGSEA. The CDR3 has 11 residues. The CDR3 DNA sequence: TGCAGCCTCAAGGAGGGTAACGAGCAGTACTTC. This gives the protein CSLKEGNEQYF.

This clone was seen a few times. The chain links TRBV5-8 to TRBJ1-2; D ambiguous. This CDR3 region has 15 residues. Trimming removed 4 bases at V and 5 bases at J, with 18 bases between. The germline gives CDR1 SGHTS, CDR2 YDEGEE. CDR3 residues: CASSLSQAGRYGYTF. In DNA, the CDR3 is TGTGCCAGCAGCCTCTCCCAGGCAGGCCGGTATGGCTACACCTTC.